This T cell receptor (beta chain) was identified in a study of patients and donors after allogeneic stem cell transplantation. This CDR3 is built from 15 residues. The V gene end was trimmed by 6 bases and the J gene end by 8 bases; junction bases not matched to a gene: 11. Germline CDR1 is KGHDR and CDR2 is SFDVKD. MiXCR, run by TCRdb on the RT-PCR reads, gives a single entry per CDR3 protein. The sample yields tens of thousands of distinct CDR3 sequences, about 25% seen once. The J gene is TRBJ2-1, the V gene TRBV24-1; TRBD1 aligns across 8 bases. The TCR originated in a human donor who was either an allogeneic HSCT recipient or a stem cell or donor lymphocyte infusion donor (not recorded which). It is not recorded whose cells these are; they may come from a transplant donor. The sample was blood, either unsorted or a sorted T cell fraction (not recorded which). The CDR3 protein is CATSTMPGQAYEQFF. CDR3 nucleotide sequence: TGTGCCACCAGTACAATGCCGGGACAGGCTTATGAGCAGTTCTTC.